These T cell receptor beta chains were read from a single sample in a study of human T cells and chemical hapten exposure. TCRdb fed the RACE reads into MiXCR, producing one record per CDR3 protein. The sample includes tens of thousands of distinct CDR3 sequences, 12% of them seen just once. This sample comprised whole blood, obtained in connection with sensitization to the hapten diphenylcyclopropenone (DPC). The receptor source for this set is a woman aged 60 to 75 with alopecia areata. Some clones in this sample may be carry-over from other donors' samples. Each CDR3 is given with its conserved first and last residue. Fields, in order: D gene, J gene, clone size, V gene, CDR3 DNA, CDR3 protein. D genes are given only for firm matches. Rows may omit the clone size; those that give it use once, few, many or a size class.

d_call: .; j_call: TRBJ1-1; clone_size: many; v_call: TRBV5-1; cdr3_nt: TGCGCCAGCAGCTTGGGACGGGACACTGAAGCTTTCTTT; cdr3_aa: CASSLGRDTEAFF
d_call: .; j_call: TRBJ2-1; clone_size: many; v_call: TRBV5-1; cdr3_nt: TGCGCCAGCAGCTTGAATATAGGGGGCAATGAGCAGTTCTTC; cdr3_aa: CASSLNIGGNEQFF
d_call: TRBD1; j_call: TRBJ2-6; clone_size: many; v_call: TRBV29-1; cdr3_nt: TGCAGCGTTTCCTCCCAGGGGGTCCATTCTGGGGCCAACGTCCTGACTTTC; cdr3_aa: CSVSSQGVHSGANVLTF
d_call: TRBD1; j_call: TRBJ1-3; clone_size: many; v_call: TRBV5-8; cdr3_nt: TGTGCCACAAAAACAGGGGGTTCGGCTGGAAACACCATATATTTT; cdr3_aa: CATKTGGSAGNTIYF
d_call: .; j_call: TRBJ1-1; clone_size: many; v_call: TRBV18; cdr3_nt: TGTGCCAGCCTAGCGGGATACAAACAGGGAAACACTGAAGCTTTCTTT; cdr3_aa: CASLAGYKQGNTEAFF
d_call: TRBD1; j_call: TRBJ1-3; clone_size: .; v_call: TRBV7-2; cdr3_nt: TGTGCCAGCAGCTTAATGCAGGGGGTGACTGGAAACACCATATATTTT; cdr3_aa: CASSLMQGVTGNTIYF
d_call: .; j_call: TRBJ1-5; clone_size: .; v_call: TRBV2; cdr3_nt: TGTGCCAGCAGTGAGGAATACAATCAGCCCCAGCATTTT; cdr3_aa: CASSEEYNQPQHF
d_call: TRBD2; j_call: TRBJ2-1; clone_size: few; v_call: TRBV6-4; cdr3_nt: TGTGCCAGCAGTCGACAGCGGGGGCACAATGAGCAGTTCTTC; cdr3_aa: CASSRQRGHNEQFF
d_call: .; j_call: TRBJ1-6; clone_size: .; v_call: TRBV3-1; cdr3_nt: TGTGCCAGCAGCCAAGATTTGGGAACAGGTCGACCCCTCCACTTT; cdr3_aa: CASSQDLGTGRPLHF
d_call: .; j_call: TRBJ2-3; clone_size: few; v_call: TRBV29-1; cdr3_nt: TGCAGCGTTGGGGTTAGCACAGATACGCAGTATTTT; cdr3_aa: CSVGVSTDTQYF
d_call: .; j_call: TRBJ2-3; clone_size: many; v_call: TRBV7-6; cdr3_nt: TGTGCCAGCACCCAATGGCCGTACACAGATACGCAGTATTTT; cdr3_aa: CASTQWPYTDTQYF
d_call: .; j_call: TRBJ2-4; clone_size: .; v_call: TRBV19; cdr3_nt: TGTGCCAGTAGTATGGGTACAGGGAGTAACATTCAGTACTTC; cdr3_aa: CASSMGTGSNIQYF
d_call: .; j_call: TRBJ2-7; clone_size: many; v_call: TRBV18; cdr3_nt: TGTGCCAGCTCACTCGGGTCCATGGGCTACGAGCAGTACTTC; cdr3_aa: CASSLGSMGYEQYF
d_call: .; j_call: TRBJ2-2; clone_size: few; v_call: TRBV7-6; cdr3_nt: TGTGCCAGCGATCCTAGAGTGGGGGGCAAGAACACCGGGGAGCTGTTTTTT; cdr3_aa: CASDPRVGGKNTGELFF
d_call: .; j_call: TRBJ2-7; clone_size: few; v_call: TRBV29-1; cdr3_nt: TGCAGCGTCCGAGGGTACGTTGGCAGGGCCCTCTCCTACGAGCAGTACTTC; cdr3_aa: CSVRGYVGRALSYEQYF
d_call: TRBD2; j_call: TRBJ2-5; clone_size: .; v_call: TRBV3-1; cdr3_nt: TGTGCCAGCAGCCAAGATGGCCTAGCGGGACAAGAGACCCAGTACTTC; cdr3_aa: CASSQDGLAGQETQYF
d_call: .; j_call: TRBJ2-6; clone_size: .; v_call: TRBV5-4; cdr3_nt: TGTGCCAGCAGCTCGGTGGGGGCCCTCTCTGGGGCCAACGTCCTGACTTTC; cdr3_aa: CASSSVGALSGANVLTF
d_call: TRBD2; j_call: TRBJ2-1; clone_size: few; v_call: TRBV5-1; cdr3_nt: TGCGCCAGCAGATCTGGGTACCAGCGGGGTTACAATGAGCAGTTCTTC; cdr3_aa: CASRSGYQRGYNEQFF
d_call: .; j_call: TRBJ2-7; clone_size: many; v_call: TRBV20-1; cdr3_nt: TGCAGTGTCCTCCGCTCCTACGAGCAGTACTTC; cdr3_aa: CSVLRSYEQYF
d_call: .; j_call: TRBJ2-7; clone_size: few; v_call: TRBV29-1; cdr3_nt: TGCAGCGTTGGGAGAGGCGCAGGAGCCTACGAGCAGTACTTC; cdr3_aa: CSVGRGAGAYEQYF
d_call: .; j_call: TRBJ1-2; clone_size: .; v_call: TRBV24-1; cdr3_nt: TGTGCCACCAGTGATGGAGCTAACTATGGCTACACCTTC; cdr3_aa: CATSDGANYGYTF
d_call: .; j_call: TRBJ2-1; clone_size: many; v_call: TRBV20-1; cdr3_nt: TGCAGCCCCATAAGGGGGGGGTCCTACAATGAGCAGTTCTTC; cdr3_aa: CSPIRGGSYNEQFF
d_call: .; j_call: TRBJ1-1; clone_size: .; v_call: TRBV2; cdr3_nt: TGTGCCAGCAGTGAAGCGGCAGGGCCTTACACTGAAGCTTTCTTT; cdr3_aa: CASSEAAGPYTEAFF
d_call: .; j_call: TRBJ1-1; clone_size: .; v_call: TRBV28; cdr3_nt: TGTGCCAGCAGTACATTGACAGAGAACACTGAAGCTTTCTTT; cdr3_aa: CASSTLTENTEAFF
d_call: .; j_call: TRBJ2-7; clone_size: few; v_call: TRBV12-3/TRBV12-4; cdr3_nt: TGTGCCAGCAGTTTAGCGGACGGGACCTACGAGCAGTACTTC; cdr3_aa: CASSLADGTYEQYF
d_call: .; j_call: TRBJ2-3; clone_size: .; v_call: TRBV18; cdr3_nt: TGTGCCAGCTCACGGGACGGAAGCACAGATACGCAGTATTTT; cdr3_aa: CASSRDGSTDTQYF
d_call: TRBD1; j_call: TRBJ1-3; clone_size: .; v_call: TRBV20-1; cdr3_nt: TGCAGTGCTAACGACCCCCGGGACAGCTCTGGAAACACCATATATTTT; cdr3_aa: CSANDPRDSSGNTIYF
d_call: .; j_call: TRBJ2-7; clone_size: .; v_call: TRBV29-1; cdr3_nt: TGCAGCGTCCTCCTCGGTTCCTACGAGCAGTACTTC; cdr3_aa: CSVLLGSYEQYF
d_call: TRBD2; j_call: TRBJ2-7; clone_size: .; v_call: TRBV4-2; cdr3_nt: TGTGCCAGCAGCCAAGATCTAGCGGGGGGTCGCTACGAGCAGTACTTC; cdr3_aa: CASSQDLAGGRYEQYF
d_call: TRBD1; j_call: TRBJ2-4; clone_size: .; v_call: TRBV7-2; cdr3_nt: TGTGCCAGCAGCCCCCGACAGGGAAACATTCAGTACTTC; cdr3_aa: CASSPRQGNIQYF
d_call: .; j_call: TRBJ2-1; clone_size: few; v_call: TRBV4-2; cdr3_nt: TGTGCCAGCAGCCAGGTCCGGGCCAGCTCCTACAATGAGCAGTTCTTC; cdr3_aa: CASSQVRASSYNEQFF
d_call: .; j_call: TRBJ1-1; clone_size: many; v_call: TRBV12-3/TRBV12-4; cdr3_nt: TGTGCCAGCAGTACGGACGGACAGACGATAGCTTTCTTT; cdr3_aa: CASSTDGQTIAFF
d_call: .; j_call: TRBJ1-2; clone_size: .; v_call: TRBV7-6; cdr3_nt: TGTGCCAGCAGCCCCTTCTCGGCGGGGAACCGCTATGGCTACACCTTC; cdr3_aa: CASSPFSAGNRYGYTF
d_call: .; j_call: TRBJ2-1; clone_size: .; v_call: TRBV20-1; cdr3_nt: TGCAGTGCTAGTACCGGGGGCCTAACCAGGAATGAGCAGTTCTTC; cdr3_aa: CSASTGGLTRNEQFF
d_call: .; j_call: TRBJ2-2; clone_size: many; v_call: TRBV18; cdr3_nt: TGTGCCAGCGGGGACAAGACAAACACCGGGGAGCTGTTTTTT; cdr3_aa: CASGDKTNTGELFF
d_call: .; j_call: TRBJ2-1; clone_size: .; v_call: TRBV5-1; cdr3_nt: TGCGCCAGCAGCTTGGTTCAGGGCTACAATGAGCAGTTCTTC; cdr3_aa: CASSLVQGYNEQFF
d_call: .; j_call: TRBJ1-4; clone_size: many; v_call: TRBV19; cdr3_nt: TGTGCCAGTAGTATCGTGGGGGGTTGGACGACTAATGAAAAACTGTTTTTT; cdr3_aa: CASSIVGGWTTNEKLFF
d_call: .; j_call: TRBJ2-5; clone_size: many; v_call: TRBV20-1; cdr3_nt: TGCAGTGCCGAGGAATTGGCAGTCTTACAAGGGACCCAGTACTTC; cdr3_aa: CSAEELAVLQGTQYF
d_call: .; j_call: TRBJ1-1; clone_size: .; v_call: TRBV20-1; cdr3_nt: TGCAGTGCCAAACGACCGGGCCCCCCGCGAACTGAAGCTTTCTTT; cdr3_aa: CSAKRPGPPRTEAFF
d_call: .; j_call: TRBJ2-7; clone_size: .; v_call: TRBV9; cdr3_nt: TGTGCCAGCAGCGTGGATATACAGCCCTACGAGCAGTACTTC; cdr3_aa: CASSVDIQPYEQYF
d_call: .; j_call: TRBJ2-5; clone_size: .; v_call: TRBV2; cdr3_nt: TGTGCCAGCAGACCCAGAGAGACGGGGGAGACCCAGTACTTC; cdr3_aa: CASRPRETGETQYF
d_call: .; j_call: TRBJ2-7; clone_size: many; v_call: TRBV5-1; cdr3_nt: TGCGCCAGCAGCCCCGAGAGTCTCTCCTACGAGCAGTACTTC; cdr3_aa: CASSPESLSYEQYF
d_call: .; j_call: TRBJ1-5; clone_size: many; v_call: TRBV27; cdr3_nt: TGTGCCAGCAACCCGGCGGGAGGCGGACAGCCCCAGCATTTT; cdr3_aa: CASNPAGGGQPQHF
d_call: TRBD1; j_call: TRBJ2-5; clone_size: few; v_call: TRBV12-3/TRBV12-4; cdr3_nt: TGTGCCAGCAGTCCCTCGGAAAGGGGGCAGGAGACCCAGTACTTC; cdr3_aa: CASSPSERGQETQYF
d_call: TRBD1; j_call: TRBJ2-7; clone_size: .; v_call: TRBV10-3; cdr3_nt: TGTGCCATGGCCGGGACAGGGGATTACGAGCAGTACTTC; cdr3_aa: CAMAGTGDYEQYF
d_call: TRBD2; j_call: TRBJ2-3; clone_size: many; v_call: TRBV3-1; cdr3_nt: TGTGCCAGCAGCCACGGACTAGGATTGACAGATACGCAGTATTTT; cdr3_aa: CASSHGLGLTDTQYF
d_call: .; j_call: TRBJ1-1; clone_size: .; v_call: TRBV18; cdr3_nt: TGTGCCAGCTCAGAGGGTGCGGGCACTGAAGCTTTCTTT; cdr3_aa: CASSEGAGTEAFF
d_call: .; j_call: TRBJ2-2; clone_size: few; v_call: TRBV12-3/TRBV12-4; cdr3_nt: TGTGCCAGCAGTTTACGACGGGGCGGGGAGCTGTTTTTT; cdr3_aa: CASSLRRGGELFF
d_call: .; j_call: TRBJ2-7; clone_size: many; v_call: TRBV14; cdr3_nt: TGTGCCAGCAGCCGAGGGAGCTCCTACGAGCAGTACTTC; cdr3_aa: CASSRGSSYEQYF
d_call: TRBD2; j_call: TRBJ2-3; clone_size: few; v_call: TRBV6-5; cdr3_nt: TGTGCCAGCAGTTACTCTGGGATGGCGGGGGGGCCAGATACGCAGTATTTT; cdr3_aa: CASSYSGMAGGPDTQYF
d_call: TRBD1; j_call: TRBJ1-5; clone_size: .; v_call: TRBV27; cdr3_nt: TGTGCCAGCAGTCGACAGGGGGCTCGCCAGCCCCAGCATTTT; cdr3_aa: CASSRQGARQPQHF
d_call: TRBD1; j_call: TRBJ1-4; clone_size: many; v_call: TRBV19; cdr3_nt: TGTGCCAGCGGACAGGGATTTTGGGAAAAACTGTTTTTT; cdr3_aa: CASGQGFWEKLFF